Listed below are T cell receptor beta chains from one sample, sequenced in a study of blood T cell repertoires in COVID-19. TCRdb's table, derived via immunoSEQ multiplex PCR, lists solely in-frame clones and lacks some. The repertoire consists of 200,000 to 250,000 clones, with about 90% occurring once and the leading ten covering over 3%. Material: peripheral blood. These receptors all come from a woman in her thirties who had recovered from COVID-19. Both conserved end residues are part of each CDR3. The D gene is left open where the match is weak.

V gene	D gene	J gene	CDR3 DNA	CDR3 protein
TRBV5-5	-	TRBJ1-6	TGTGCCAGCAGCCGAGTGTTTCAGGCGTATAATTCACCCCTCCACTTT	CASSRVFQAYNSPLHF
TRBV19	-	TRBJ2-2	TGTGCCAGTAGTATAGTTCCGTGGGAGCTGTTTTTT	CASSIVPWELFF
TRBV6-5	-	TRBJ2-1	TGTGCCAGCAGACGACAAAAAAGCTCCTACAATGAGCAGTTCTTC	CASRRQKSSYNEQFF
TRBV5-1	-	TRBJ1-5	TGCGCCAGCAGCTTGGAGTCCTATAGCAATCAGCCCCAGCATTTT	CASSLESYSNQPQHF
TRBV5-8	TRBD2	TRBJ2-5	TGTGCCAGCAGCCCGGGGACTAGCGGGGGGGTCCAAGAGACCCAGTACTTC	CASSPGTSGGVQETQYF
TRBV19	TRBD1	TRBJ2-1	TGTGCCAGTAGTATTGACAGGGTGGGCAATGAGCAGTTCTTC	CASSIDRVGNEQFF
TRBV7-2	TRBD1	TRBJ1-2	TGTGCCAGCAGCTCGTACAGGGGGGACTATGGCTACACCTTC	CASSSYRGDYGYTF
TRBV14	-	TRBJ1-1	TGTGCCAGCAGCCGTGCCCTCAGGGAATACGCAATGAACACTGAAGCTTTCTTT	CASSRALREYAMNTEAFF
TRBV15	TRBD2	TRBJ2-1	TGTGCCACCACCTTCACGGGGGGGCTAGGGGAGCAGTTCTTC	CATTFTGGLGEQFF
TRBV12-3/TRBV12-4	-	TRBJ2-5	TGTGCCAGCAGTCGGTCACAGGTGGAGACCCAGTACTTC	CASSRSQVETQYF